The 26 T cell receptor beta chains below all came from one sample that was sequenced in a study of blood T cell repertoires in COVID-19. Assay: immunoSEQ multiplex PCR; the TCRdb copy retains only in-frame clones and omits some. The table has fewer than 650,000 clones, around 90% seen once. Sequencing was carried out using peripheral blood. The receptor source for this set is a woman aged 45-60 years with COVID-19, enrolled during active disease.

This sequence joins TRBV15 and TRBJ2-7, with unresolved D. Trimming shortened V by 0 bases and J by 7 bases, and 13 bases separated the two germline ends. Germline assignment: CDR1 LNHNV and CDR2 YYDKDF (reference sequence). This CDR3 contains 14 residues. The CDR3 region is CATSRDIASLEQYF. The CDR3 DNA sequence: TGTGCCACCAGCAGAGATATAGCCAGTTTGGAGCAGTACTTC.

The chain is built from TRBV5-1 and TRBJ1-1; D is possibly TRBD1 (5 bases). CDR1 is SGHRS and CDR2 is YFSETQ in the germline V gene. The V end was cut by 0 bases, the J end by 7 bases, with 13 bases between. There are 14 residues in the CDR3. CDR3 loop: CASSLARGTLEAFF. CDR3 DNA: TGCGCCAGCAGCTTGGCGCGGGGGACCCTTGAAGCTTTCTTT.

The chain links TRBV5-4 to TRBJ1-1, with a weak D call TRBD1 (6 bases). The ends were cut back, 0 bases at V and 2 bases at J, with 11 bases in the middle. Germline V gene data show CDR1 as SGHNT and CDR2 as YYREEE (reference sequence). This CDR3 has 15 residues. The CDR3 DNA is TGTGCCAGCAGCTTGGGGGGACACACAAACACTGAAGCTTTCTTT. Its translation: CASSLGGHTNTEAFF.

The rearrangement joins TRBV2 to TRBJ1-4; 9 nucleotides line up with TRBD1. The CDR3 covers 15 residues. With V trimmed by 7 bases and J by 10 bases, 13 bases remained unmatched. Germline V gene lookup returns CDR1 SNHLY and CDR2 FYNNEI. CDR3 protein: CASKMSGTGTGKLFF. In nucleotides, the CDR3 is TGTGCCAGCAAAATGAGCGGGACAGGGACTGGAAAACTGTTTTTT.

This clone appeared a few times. The sample holds other DNA sequences that translate to the same CDR3. V is TRBV9 and J is TRBJ1-2, with 9 positions matching TRBD1. Germline CDR1 is SGDLS and CDR2 is YYNGEE. Trimming removed 0 bases from V and 2 bases from J; junction bases left unmatched: 5. CDR3 length: 16 residues. The CDR3 protein is CASSVGTGGQNYGYTF. The CDR3 bases are TGTGCCAGCAGCGTAGGTACAGGGGGCCAAAACTATGGCTACACCTTC.

The rearrangement uses TRBV9 and TRBJ1-2; 7 nucleotides match TRBD1. Trimming removed 6 bases from V and 3 bases from J; junction bases left unmatched: 8. Looked up from germline, CDR1 is SGDLS and CDR2 is YYNGEE. The CDR3 length is 14 residues. The CDR3: CASTGKGADYGYTF. In DNA, the CDR3 is TGTGCCAGCACTGGGAAGGGGGCAGACTATGGCTACACCTTC.

The chain combines TRBV6-5 with TRBJ1-1; TRBD1 matches at 10 bases. The ends lost 6 bases at V and 4 bases at J; junction bases unmatched: 5. The CDR3 contains 14 residues. Germline CDR1 and CDR2: MNHEY and SVGAGI. CDR3 sequence reads: CASRGQGGGTEAFF. Written as DNA, the CDR3 is TGTGCCAGCAGAGGACAGGGGGGGGGCACTGAAGCTTTCTTT.

The chain is built from TRBV11-3 and TRBJ2-1; 13 bases fit TRBD2. From germline, CDR1 is SGHNT and CDR2 YENEEA. The CDR3 sequence is 15 residues long. V was pared by 5 bases and J by 8 bases, with 6 bases of the junction left unmatched. The CDR3 reads CASSRGTSGDHEQFF. DNA of the CDR3: TGTGCCAGCAGCCGAGGGACTAGCGGGGACCATGAGCAGTTCTTC. Looking up the rest from reference TRBV11-3 and TRBJ2-1 gives the full variable domain: EAGVVQSPRYKIIEKKQPVAFWCNPISGHNTLYWYLQNLGQGPELLIRYENEEAVDDSQLPKDRFSAERLKGVDSTLKIQPAELGDSAVYLCASSRGTSGDHEQFFGPGTRLTVL.

CDR3 sequence: CASMRAVYYGYTF. The CDR3 DNA reads TGTGCCAGCATGAGGGCGGTTTACTATGGCTACACCTTC. The J gene is TRBJ1-2, the V gene TRBV2; the D is unclear. The V gene lost 7 bases and the J gene lost 3 bases, with 12 bases spanning the gap. Looked up from germline, CDR1 is SNHLY and CDR2 is FYNNEI. The CDR3 sequence is 13 residues long.

This clone was counted only a few times. This chain connects TRBV4-2 to TRBJ1-1; 9 bases are a match to TRBD1. Germline V lookup: CDR1 LGHNA, CDR2 YNFKEQ. The trim removed 3 bases at V and 0 bases at J, leaving 8 bases unmatched. The CDR3 has 17 residues. CDR3 nucleotide sequence: TGTGCCAGCAGCCAGGGACAGGGAGGTCTGATGAACACTGAAGCTTTCTTT. The encoded protein is CASSQGQGGLMNTEAFF.

The V and J genes are TRBV7-3 and TRBJ2-1; TRBD2 might be the D (5 bases). There are 13 residues in the CDR3. V lost 5 bases and J lost 5, with 10 bases in between. CDR1 is SGHTA, CDR2 FQGTGA, per germline. The CDR3 nucleotides read TGTGCCAGCAGCCTGAGGCGGGACAATGAGCAGTTCTTC. As protein: CASSLRRDNEQFF.

This clone was found a few times. The J gene is TRBJ1-6, the V gene TRBV2; unclear D gene. V lost 6 bases, J lost 10 bases, and 13 bases lay in between. CDR1 is SNHLY, CDR2 FYNNEI, per germline. This CDR3 region has 13 residues. In DNA form, the CDR3 reads TGTGCCAGCAGCCAAGAGGGAGTGTCACCCCTCCACTTT. Protein product: CASSQEGVSPLHF.

The chain carries TRBV6-5 and TRBJ2-1; 9 bases are a match to TRBD1. V lost 6 bases to trimming and J lost 2 bases; unmatched junction nucleotides: 2. CDR1 MNHEY and CDR2 SVGAGI come from the germline V gene. This CDR3 is built from 14 residues. The CDR3 loop is CASRGQGPYNEQFF. As DNA, the CDR3 is TGTGCCAGCAGGGGACAGGGACCCTACAATGAGCAGTTCTTC.

The chain couples TRBV14 to TRBJ2-7, with D possibly matching TRBD2 (6 bases). The CDR3 consists of 15 residues. V lost 0 bases and J lost 3, with 12 bases in between. CDR1 and CDR2 from the germline V gene are SGHDN and FVKESK. The CDR3 DNA is TGTGCCAGCAGCCAAGATAGCCTAGCGTACTACGAGCAGTACTTC. Translated, it gives CASSQDSLAYYEQYF.

The J gene is TRBJ1-2, the V gene TRBV5-8; TRBD1 matches 9 bases. V lost 1 base, J lost 2 bases, and 3 bases stayed unmatched. This CDR3 comprises 15 residues. Germline CDR1 is SGHTS and CDR2 is YDEGEE. In nucleotides, the CDR3 is TGTGCCAGCAGCTTGAGAGGACAGGGGAACTATGGCTACACCTTC. This gives the protein CASSLRGQGNYGYTF.

The rearrangement uses TRBV2 and TRBJ2-1, with a weak D call TRBD2 (7 bases). The CDR3 runs to 12 residues. Germline CDR1 reads SNHLY; CDR2 reads FYNNEI. Trimming stripped 8 bases from V and 7 bases from J, with 12 bases between. The CDR3 coding sequence is TGTGCCAGCGGGGGGGGGCGAAATGAGCAGTTCTTC. This sequence encodes CASGGGRNEQFF.

This clone has just one count. This rearrangement joins TRBV6-5 to TRBJ1-1; D may be TRBD1 (5 bases). The CDR3 has 12 amino acids. CDR1 is MNHEY and CDR2 is SVGAGI in the germline V gene. V dropped 5 bases and J dropped 6 bases, with 10 bases sitting between them. This CDR3 is CASSPGIPEAFF. DNA of the CDR3: TGTGCCAGCAGTCCAGGGATCCCTGAAGCTTTCTTT.

The sample holds many counts of this clone. J is TRBJ2-7 and V is TRBV7-9; 7 bases are a match to TRBD2. CDR1 and CDR2 from the germline V gene are SEHNR and FQNEAQ (reference sequence). There are 15 residues in the CDR3. The junction had 10 bases not matched to a gene; V was cut back by 5 bases and J by 3 bases. CDR3 amino acids: CASSPSRTSFYEQYF. CDR3 coding DNA: TGTGCCAGCAGCCCATCCCGGACTAGTTTCTACGAGCAGTACTTC.

The CDR3 spells CASSVGGLTEAFF. CDR3 nucleotide sequence: TGTGCCAGCAGTGTGGGGGGGCTTACTGAAGCTTTCTTT. This chain connects TRBV25-1 to TRBJ1-1; perhaps TRBD1 as D (6 bases). The V end lost 4 bases, the J end lost 5 bases, and 11 bases lay between the germline ends. CDR3 length: 13 amino acids. Germline-derived CDR1 and CDR2 are MGHDK and SYGVNS.

The V and J genes are TRBV29-1 and TRBJ1-1; no definite D call. Per the germline V gene, CDR1 is SQVTM and CDR2 is ANQGSEA. The CDR3 has 11 amino acids. Trimming removed 7 bases at V and 0 bases at J, with 6 bases between. This CDR3 is CSAAMNTEAFF. The CDR3 DNA reads TGCAGCGCAGCTATGAACACTGAAGCTTTCTTT.

This clone has more than one count but fewer than ten. The DNA of the CDR3 is TGTGCCAGCAGCAAGGGACAGCGACAGACCACTGAAGCTTTCTTT. As protein: CASSKGQRQTTEAFF. V usage is TRBV9 and J usage is TRBJ1-1; TRBD1 agrees at 7 bases. V trimming: 4 bases; J trimming: 4 bases; junction bases outside the gene matches: 10. The CDR3 is made up of 15 amino acids. Germline V CDR1 and CDR2: SGDLS, YYNGEE. The full variable domain, completed using reference TRBV9 and TRBJ1-1, is DSGVTQTPKHLITATGQRVTLRCSPRSGDLSVYWYQQSLDQGLQFLIQYYNGEERAKGNILERFSAQQFPDLHSELNLSSLELGDSALYFCASSKGQRQTTEAFFGQGTRLTVV.

This chain joins TRBV7-2 and TRBJ1-2; D is ambiguous. From germline, CDR1 is SGHTA and CDR2 FQGNSA. V was shortened by 1 base and J by 2 bases, with 5 bases between the two germline ends. The CDR3 sequence is 13 residues long. CDR3 in amino acids: CASSLGANYGYTF. The CDR3 coding sequence is TGTGCCAGCAGCTTAGGAGCCAACTATGGCTACACCTTC.

As regards this clone: This sample also contains other DNA sequences that code for the same CDR3. This rearrangement joins TRBV18 to TRBJ1-1, with D possibly being TRBD1 (5 bases). CDR3 length: 14 residues. The V end lost 3 bases, the J end lost 4 bases, and 12 bases lay between the germline ends. Germline values: CDR1 KGHSH, CDR2 LQKENI. CDR3: CASSPRAGGTEAFF. The CDR3 bases are TGTGCCAGCTCACCGAGAGCGGGGGGCACTGAAGCTTTCTTT.

The J gene is TRBJ1-2, the V gene TRBV30, with a weak D call TRBD1 (5 bases). CDR1 is GTSNPN, CDR2 SVGIG, per germline (reference sequence). The CDR3 runs 13 residues. V lost 3 bases and J lost 4, with 12 bases in between. The CDR3 DNA follows: TGTGCCTGGAGAGAACAGGTCCCCTATGGCTACACCTTC. Translation: CAWREQVPYGYTF. Based on the CDR3 plus reference TRBV30 and TRBJ1-2, the full variable domain is SQTIHQWPATLVQPVGSPLSLECTVEGTSNPNLYWYRQAAGRGLQLLFYSVGIGQISSEVPQNLSASRPQDRQFILSSKKLLLSDSGFYLCAWREQVPYGYTFGSGTRLTVV.

The V and J genes are TRBV11-2 and TRBJ1-6; 9 bases align to TRBD1. V lost 9 bases to trimming and J lost 13 bases; unmatched junction nucleotides: 10. Germline V gene sequence: CDR1 SGHAT, CDR2 FQNNGV. The length of the CDR3 is 13 residues. The DNA of the CDR3 is TGTGCCAGTAGCGACAGGGGGGCTCGTCCCCTCCACTTT. This sequence encodes CASSDRGARPLHF.

V and J are TRBV7-7 and TRBJ2-7; D is unresolved. The CDR3 runs 11 residues. V was pared by 4 bases and J by 9 bases, with 10 bases between. Germline V gene sequence: CDR1 SSHAT, CDR2 FNYEAQ (reference sequence). The DNA for the CDR3 is TGTGCCAGCAGCTCCCAGGCCGTGCAGTACTTC. The encoded protein is CASSSQAVQYF.